The next 23 T cell receptor beta chains were all read from a single sample in a study of blood T cell repertoires in COVID-19. Only in-frame clones appear in the TCRdb table, and some are missing; sequencing was by immunoSEQ multiplex PCR. The sample records around 250,000 clones, 70% to 90% being singletons. Sequencing was done on a sample of PBMCs or T cells enriched from blood (not recorded which). The receptors here all came from a woman between 50 and 59 years old who had recovered from COVID-19.

This clone has just one count. The chain carries TRBV4-2 and TRBJ1-1, with unresolved D. Looked up from germline, CDR1 is LGHNA and CDR2 is YNFKEQ. The CDR3 runs to 14 residues. V was trimmed by 1 base and J by 3 bases, leaving 9 bases between them. The CDR3 here is CASSQVSGDTEAFF. In DNA form, the CDR3 reads TGTGCCAGCAGCCAAGTCAGCGGCGACACTGAAGCTTTCTTT.

CDR3 coding DNA: TGTGCCAGCAGTGAAGAAGCGGGACAGGGAAGATGGGGAAAAAAACTGTTTTTT. It encodes CASSEEAGQGRWGKKLFF. The rearrangement links TRBV6-1 to TRBJ1-4, with TRBD1 matching over 9 bases. The CDR3 runs to 18 residues. Unmatched junction bases numbered 15, after V lost 1 base and J lost 9 bases. Germline lookup yields CDR1 MNHNS and CDR2 SASEGT.

This rearrangement joins TRBV27 to TRBJ2-3, with TRBD2 matching 9 bases. Per germline, CDR1 MNHEY and CDR2 SMNVEV (reference sequence). The ends lost 8 bases at V and 3 bases at J; junction bases unmatched: 18. This CDR3 contains 18 residues. The CDR3 DNA reads TGTGCCAGCGGGTCACCGTACTTAGCGGGAGTTGGAACAGATACGCAGTATTTT. Its translation is CASGSPYLAGVGTDTQYF.

The rearrangement links TRBV5-6 to TRBJ2-4; TRBD2 matches at 10 bases. CDR1 SGHDT and CDR2 YYEEEE come from the germline V gene. V dropped 7 bases and J dropped 8; count of bases not matched to a gene: 6. This CDR3 has 13 amino acids. The CDR3 is CASGQGLAYIQYF. Here the CDR3 DNA reads TGTGCCAGCGGTCAGGGACTAGCGTACATTCAGTACTTC.

V usage is TRBV5-8 and J usage is TRBJ2-2; 7 nucleotides line up with TRBD1. CDR1 SGHTS and CDR2 YDEGEE come from the germline V gene. The CDR3 has 15 amino acids. Germline trimming cut 4 bases from V and 3 bases from J; bases unmatched to any gene: 6. CDR3 region: CASSQQGLDTGELFF. CDR3 bases: TGTGCCAGCAGCCAACAGGGGTTGGACACCGGGGAGCTGTTTTTT.

This clone was recorded a few times. This rearrangement joins TRBV6-5 to TRBJ1-2, with D tentatively TRBD1 (5 bases). V lost 10 bases to trimming and J lost 6 bases, with 18 bases between them. Per germline, CDR1 MNHEY and CDR2 SVGAGI. The CDR3 contains 13 residues. CDR3: CATKATGIHGYTF. CDR3 bases: TGTGCCACGAAGGCCACAGGAATCCATGGCTACACCTTC.

The table lists this clone with a few counts. The rearrangement joins TRBV10-3 to TRBJ2-5, with 12 bases that match TRBD1. Germline CDR1 and CDR2: ENHRY and SYGVKD. J was trimmed by 3 bases and V by 4 bases; bases with no gene match: 3. The length of the CDR3 is 15 residues. CDR3 residues: CAISGGTGGKETQYF. The CDR3 DNA reads as TGTGCCATCAGTGGGGGGACAGGGGGCAAAGAGACCCAGTACTTC.

This clone showed up just a few times. This rearrangement joins TRBV15 to TRBJ2-7; 7 positions agree with TRBD2. With 1 base clipped from V and 7 bases from J, the junction kept 4 bases outside the gene matches. Germline V lookup: CDR1 LNHNV, CDR2 YYDKDF (reference sequence). The CDR3 runs to 13 residues. In DNA, the CDR3 is TGTGCCACCAGCAGAGTAGGGAGGGGAGAGCAGTACTTC. It translates to CATSRVGRGEQYF.

V usage is TRBV30 and J usage is TRBJ2-1; D gene ambiguous. The CDR3 runs to 13 residues. Trimming pared 0 bases from V and 8 bases from J, leaving 11 bases between. CDR1 is GTSNPN, CDR2 SVGIG, per germline (reference sequence). The CDR3 sequence is CAWSVFGVDEQFF. The CDR3 bases are TGTGCCTGGAGTGTATTCGGAGTCGATGAGCAGTTCTTC.

This rearrangement joins TRBV3-1 (or the pseudogene TRBV3-2) to TRBJ2-7, with TRBD2 identical over 7 bases. The length of the CDR3 is 14 residues. Germline V gene sequence: CDR1 LGHDT, CDR2 YNNKEL (reference sequence). J gave up 0 bases and V 2 bases, and 1 base lay outside the gene matches. The CDR3 sequence: CASSQLAVSYEQYF. CDR3 nucleotides: TGTGCCAGCAGCCAACTAGCGGTCTCCTACGAGCAGTACTTC.

The chain links TRBV7-8 to TRBJ2-7, with TRBD2 matching over 10 bases. This CDR3 contains 15 residues. Per germline, CDR1 SGHVS and CDR2 FQNEAQ. With 5 bases clipped from V and 3 bases from J, the junction kept 7 bases outside the gene matches. The CDR3 region has the DNA TGTGCCAGCAGCCGTACTAGCGGGAATTTCTACGAGCAGTACTTC. This sequence encodes CASSRTSGNFYEQYF.

The V call is TRBV6-5, the J call TRBJ1-2; D unclear. Between the trimmed V and J ends, which lost 2 bases and 7 bases, there was a span of 14 bases. The CDR3 runs to 14 residues. Germline assignment: CDR1 MNHEY and CDR2 SVGAGI. The chain's CDR3 is CASSYPGLIGGYTF. The CDR3 DNA sequence: TGTGCCAGCAGTTACCCCGGACTAATCGGTGGCTACACCTTC.

The rearrangement joins TRBV4-1 to TRBJ1-6; no reliable D call. Trimming left V 1 base short and J 5 bases short, with 3 bases between. The CDR3 runs to 13 residues. CDR1 is MGHRA and CDR2 is YSYEKL in the germline V gene. The CDR3, as DNA: TGCGCCAGCAGCCAAGTTAATAATTCACCCCTCCACTTT. This translates into CASSQVNNSPLHF.

In this sample, this clone turned up a few times. The genes are TRBV4-1 and TRBJ2-3; TRBD1 is a possible D gene (6 bases). CDR3 length equals 15 residues. CDR1 is MGHRA and CDR2 is YSYEKL in the germline V gene. V was cut by 1 base and J by 6 bases, with 14 bases left in between. The CDR3 loop is CASSQGDISRDTQYF. CDR3 sequence (DNA): TGCGCCAGCAGCCAAGGGGACATTTCACGGGATACGCAGTATTTT.

This clone was observed a single time. The chain is built from TRBV6-4 and TRBJ2-3; D is perhaps TRBD2 (6 bases). The CDR3 contains 16 residues. CDR1 is MRHNA and CDR2 is SNTAGT in the germline V gene. V lost 0 bases and J lost 2, with 12 bases in between. Written as DNA, the CDR3 is TGTGCCAGCAGTGACTCTTTTAGCGGCCACACAGATACGCAGTATTTT. Protein sequence: CASSDSFSGHTDTQYF.

This chain joins TRBV6-5 and TRBJ2-7; 12 bases are shared with TRBD2. The germline V gene has CDR1 MNHEY and CDR2 SVGAGI. The CDR3 has 15 amino acids. V was clipped by 0 bases and J by 4 bases; unmatched bases: 1. The DNA of the CDR3 is TGTGCCAGCAGTTACTCGACTAGCGGGAGTTACGAGCAGTACTTC. This translates into CASSYSTSGSYEQYF.

The V gene is TRBV5-1, the J gene TRBJ2-7, with TRBD1 matching over 9 bases. V dropped 4 bases and J dropped 2; count of bases not matched to a gene: 7. The CDR3 consists of 15 residues. Germline V lookup: CDR1 SGHRS, CDR2 YFSETQ. CDR3 sequence: CASSLSGTGPYEQYF. DNA of the CDR3: TGCGCCAGCAGCCTTTCCGGGACAGGGCCCTACGAGCAGTACTTC.

This clone was detected only once. The genes are TRBV7-9 and TRBJ2-1, with 10 bases fitting TRBD2. This CDR3 is 16 amino acids long. V lost 1 base to trimming and J lost 3 bases; unmatched junction nucleotides: 3. Germline V lookup: CDR1 SEHNR, CDR2 FQNEAQ (reference sequence). This chain's CDR3 is CASSLEGTSDYNEQFF. The CDR3 region has the DNA TGTGCCAGCAGCTTAGAAGGGACTAGCGACTACAATGAGCAGTTCTTC.

This clone turned up a few times. This chain uses TRBV4-1 with TRBJ2-3; 10 bases are a match to TRBD2. Germline V gene sequence: CDR1 MGHRA, CDR2 YSYEKL. With V trimmed by 0 bases and J by 6 bases, 6 bases remained unmatched. The CDR3 length is 16 residues. DNA for the CDR3: TGCGCCAGCAGCCAAGAAGCGGGAGGGGGTCTGGATACGCAGTATTTT. It specifies CASSQEAGGGLDTQYF.

This sequence joins TRBV7-9 and TRBJ2-2; D not resolved. The germline CDR1 and CDR2 sequences are SEHNR and FQNEAQ (reference sequence). CDR3 length: 14 amino acids. Trimming cost V 3 bases and J 4 bases, with 9 bases left between them. The CDR3 reads CASSFSSFTGELFF. CDR3 in DNA: TGTGCCAGCAGCTTCTCCAGTTTCACCGGGGAGCTGTTTTTT.

The chain links TRBV11-3 to TRBJ2-3; D might be TRBD2 (5 bases). Trimming took off 5 bases at V and 4 bases at J, with 10 bases between the two ends. From germline, CDR1 is SGHNT and CDR2 YENEEA. The CDR3 is 13 amino acids. CDR3 in DNA: TGTGCCAGCAGCCCCCCCGGGGCAGATACGCAGTATTTT. As protein: CASSPPGADTQYF.

The rearrangement uses TRBV12-3 or TRBV12-4 and TRBJ1-5; D unclear. Between the trimmed V and J ends, which lost 2 bases and 4 bases, there was a span of 6 bases. The CDR3 is 13 amino acids. CDR3 loop: CASSLLVNQPQHF. DNA for the CDR3: TGTGCCAGCAGTTTACTAGTGAATCAGCCCCAGCATTTT.

This chain links TRBV7-9 with TRBJ1-1, with TRBD1 identical over 9 bases. V lost 5 bases to trimming and J lost 5 bases; unmatched junction nucleotides: 6. In germline, CDR1 is SEHNR, CDR2 FQNEAQ (reference sequence). This CDR3 spans 14 amino acids. CDR3 region: CASSLGTGQTEAFF. The DNA for the CDR3 is TGTGCCAGCAGCCTCGGGACAGGGCAGACTGAAGCTTTCTTT.